Presented here are 10 T cell receptor beta chains from one specimen sequenced in a study of shared clonotypes between healthy human individuals. Naive-designated CD8 cells lacked CD45RO, were positively enriched for CCR7, and omitted terminally differentiated effector memory CD45RA+ cells. Sequenced by immunoSEQ multiplex PCR; TCRdb stores in-frame clones only, minus some. The repertoire holds around 1,900,000 clones, just over 90% seen once, with around 1.7% in the top ten. The sequenced material came from naive CD8+ T cells from PBMCs. Source of these receptors: a man younger than 30 in good health. Some clones in this sample may be carry-over from other donors' samples.

V gene TRBV4-1 combines with J gene TRBJ1-5; D possibly corresponds to TRBD1 (5 bases). This CDR3 region has 15 residues. The V gene lost 6 bases and the J gene lost 1 base, with 13 bases spanning the gap. CDR1 MGHRA and CDR2 YSYEKL come from the germline V gene. The CDR3 DNA follows: TGCGCCAGCAGGGGGGACCTATCGAGCAATCAGCCCCAGCATTTT. This encodes CASRGDLSSNQPQHF.

V is TRBV27 and J is TRBJ2-7; TRBD1 matches at 11 bases. The CDR3 contains 15 residues. Germline loops: CDR1 MNHEY, CDR2 SMNVEV (reference sequence). V was pared by 5 bases and J by 6 bases, with 9 bases of the junction left unmatched. CDR3 residues: CASSPGTGGRGEQYF. CDR3 DNA sequence: TGTGCCAGCAGTCCGGGGACAGGGGGTCGTGGCGAGCAGTACTTC.

As for this clone: Other nucleotide sequences in the sample specify the same CDR3. The chain carries TRBV5-1 and TRBJ1-1; D not certain. The CDR3 is made up of 12 amino acids. V lost 2 bases to trimming and J lost 4 bases, with 6 bases between them. Germline V gene data show CDR1 as SGHRS and CDR2 as YFSETQ. The CDR3 coding sequence is TGCGCCAGCAGCTTAGGGAGCACTGAAGCTTTCTTT. It codes for CASSLGSTEAFF.

The rearrangement uses TRBV7-9 and TRBJ2-1; tentative D call: TRBD1 (5 bases). The V end lost 4 bases, the J end lost 9 bases, and 10 bases lay between the germline ends. CDR1 SEHNR and CDR2 FQNEAQ come from the germline V gene (reference sequence). The CDR3 totals 12 residues. The CDR3, as DNA: TGTGCCAGCAGCTCGGACAACCGTGAGCAGTTCTTC. Its translation: CASSSDNREQFF.

This chain connects TRBV11-2 to TRBJ2-7, with 9 bases aligning to TRBD1. The CDR3 runs 15 residues. V dropped 3 bases and J dropped 7; count of bases not matched to a gene: 10. Germline V gene lookup returns CDR1 SGHAT and CDR2 FQNNGV. The CDR3 DNA reads as TGTGCCAGCAGCTTGGGACAGGGCCTCCCGGGGGAGCAGTACTTC. It translates to CASSLGQGLPGEQYF. The full variable domain, completed using reference TRBV11-2 and TRBJ2-7, is EAGVAQSPRYKIIEKRQSVAFWCNPISGHATLYWYQQILGQGPKLLIQFQNNGVVDDSQLPKDRFSAERLKGVDSTLKIQPAKLEDSAVYLCASSLGQGLPGEQYFGPGTRLTVT.

In regard to this clone: Other DNA variants within this sample encode the same CDR3. The J gene is TRBJ2-3, the V gene TRBV9; 7 nucleotides agree with TRBD2. V lost 4 bases, J lost 2 bases, and 4 bases stayed unmatched. Germline CDR1 reads SGDLS; CDR2 reads YYNGEE. The CDR3 sequence is 14 residues long. The DNA for the CDR3 is TGTGCCAGCAGCCCTAGCGGCTTCACAGATACGCAGTATTTT. Protein product: CASSPSGFTDTQYF.

The CDR3 DNA reads TGTGCCAGCAGTGCCCAGGGCAACAATCAGCCCCAGCATTTT. It translates to CASSAQGNNQPQHF. The chain has TRBV25-1 and TRBJ1-5; TRBD1 is a possible D gene (5 bases). Trimming shortened V by 4 bases and J by 3 bases, and 10 bases separated the two germline ends. The CDR3 runs to 14 residues. The germline gives CDR1 MGHDK, CDR2 SYGVNS.

The chain combines TRBV4-3 with TRBJ1-2, with 10 bases that match TRBD1. This CDR3 region has 14 residues. The germline V gene has CDR1 LGHNA and CDR2 YSLEER. The V and J ends lost 1 base and 10 bases, in that order; junction bases with no gene match: 6. The CDR3 sequence: CASSQGDRGPDYTF. CDR3 nucleotide sequence: TGCGCCAGCAGCCAAGGGGACAGGGGTCCTGACTACACCTTC.

The gene calls are TRBV10-2 and TRBJ2-2; maybe TRBD2 (6 bases). Germline-derived CDR1 and CDR2 are WSHSY and SAAADI. V lost 7 bases, J lost 2 bases, and 8 bases lay in between. The CDR3 has 13 amino acids. This CDR3 reads CASTGLNTGELFF. The DNA for the CDR3 is TGCGCCAGCACGGGACTCAACACCGGGGAGCTGTTTTTT.

The chain's CDR3 is CASAQTKGRSLSYEQYF. The CDR3, as DNA: TGTGCTAGTGCTCAAACAAAAGGACGGTCTCTATCCTACGAGCAGTACTTC. The chain joins TRBV12-5 to TRBJ2-7; D unresolved. CDR1 is LGHNT, CDR2 FRNRAP, per germline. Trimming cost V 7 bases and J 1 base, with 23 bases left between them. There are 17 residues in the CDR3.